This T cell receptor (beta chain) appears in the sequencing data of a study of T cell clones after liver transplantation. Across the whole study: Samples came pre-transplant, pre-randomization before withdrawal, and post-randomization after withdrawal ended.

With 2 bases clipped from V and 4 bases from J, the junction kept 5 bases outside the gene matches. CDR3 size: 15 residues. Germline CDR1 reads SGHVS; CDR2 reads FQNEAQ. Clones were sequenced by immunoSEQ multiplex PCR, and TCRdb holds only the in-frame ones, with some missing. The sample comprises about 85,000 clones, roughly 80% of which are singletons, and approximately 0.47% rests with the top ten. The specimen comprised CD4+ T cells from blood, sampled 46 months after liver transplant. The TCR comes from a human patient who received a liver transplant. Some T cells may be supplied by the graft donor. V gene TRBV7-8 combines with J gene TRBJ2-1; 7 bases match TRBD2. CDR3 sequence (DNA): TGTGCCAGCAGCTTACTCGCGGGAGCGTACAATGAGCAGTTCTTC. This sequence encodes CASSLLAGAYNEQFF.